These T cell receptor beta chains were read from a single sample in a study of identical twins. Using its own MiXCR run on the 5' RACE reads, TCRdb lists one record per CDR3 protein. Of approximately 500,000 distinct CDR3 sequences detected, over 12% appear once; the ten largest clones hold more than 0.4%. These data are also associated with another study on yellow fever vaccine responses in identical twins.

Sequencing was carried out using CD4+ T cells sorted from blood. All receptors come from a woman younger than 30 in good health. The CDR3 runs from the conserved cysteine through the conserved F or W. Each record gives: D gene, clone size, J gene, CDR3 length, V gene, CDR3 protein, CDR3 DNA. D genes are given only for firm matches. The size field is filled for only some rows; it gives once, few, many or a size class.

d_gene: TRBD1; abundance: few; j_gene: TRBJ1-5; len: 13; v_gene: TRBV6-6; CDR3aa: CASGRGQDQPQHF; CDR3nt: TGTGCCAGCGGGAGGGGGCAAGATCAGCCCCAGCATTTT
d_gene: TRBD2; abundance: many; j_gene: TRBJ2-3; len: 17; v_gene: TRBV9; CDR3aa: CASSYSGTSGSGDTQYF; CDR3nt: TGTGCCAGCAGCTATTCCGGGACTAGCGGGAGTGGGGATACGCAGTATTTT
d_gene: NA; abundance: few; j_gene: TRBJ2-5; len: 13; v_gene: TRBV4-2; CDR3aa: CASSQGRDGGLYF; CDR3nt: TGTGCCAGCAGCCAAGGGAGAGACGGAGGTTTGTACTTC
d_gene: NA; abundance: few; j_gene: TRBJ1-1; len: 16; v_gene: TRBV18; CDR3aa: CASSPPGRTQNTEAFF; CDR3nt: TGTGCCAGCTCACCACCGGGCAGAACTCAGAACACTGAAGCTTTCTTT
d_gene: NA; abundance: few; j_gene: TRBJ2-3; len: 14; v_gene: TRBV14; CDR3aa: CASSLVVPGVTQYF; CDR3nt: TGTGCCAGCAGCCTCGTGGTCCCGGGGGTTACGCAGTATTTT
d_gene: NA; abundance: NA; j_gene: TRBJ2-6; len: 18; v_gene: TRBV20-1; CDR3aa: CSAPRRDSRFSGANVLTF; CDR3nt: TGCAGTGCTCCCAGGCGGGACAGCCGATTCTCTGGGGCCAACGTCCTGACTTTC
d_gene: NA; abundance: NA; j_gene: TRBJ2-2; len: 14; v_gene: TRBV5-1; CDR3aa: CASSLAVLTGELFF; CDR3nt: TGCGCCAGCAGCTTGGCAGTCCTCACCGGGGAGCTGTTTTTT
d_gene: TRBD1; abundance: NA; j_gene: TRBJ2-7; len: 15; v_gene: TRBV9; CDR3aa: CASSVDDRGAYEQYF; CDR3nt: TGTGCCAGCAGCGTAGACGACAGGGGTGCGTACGAGCAGTACTTC
d_gene: NA; abundance: few; j_gene: TRBJ1-6; len: 15; v_gene: TRBV20-1; CDR3aa: CSARDSGQGYSPLHF; CDR3nt: TGCAGTGCTAGAGATAGTGGGCAGGGGTATTCACCCCTCCACTTT
d_gene: NA; abundance: few; j_gene: TRBJ2-5; len: 14; v_gene: TRBV14; CDR3aa: CASSQRQGGETQYF; CDR3nt: TGTGCCAGCAGCCAACGGCAGGGGGGAGAGACCCAGTACTTC
d_gene: NA; abundance: few; j_gene: TRBJ2-5; len: 15; v_gene: TRBV6-5; CDR3aa: CASSYAGWGRKTQYF; CDR3nt: TGTGCCAGCAGTTACGCTGGGTGGGGAAGGAAGACCCAGTACTTC
d_gene: TRBD2; abundance: few; j_gene: TRBJ2-2; len: 16; v_gene: TRBV10-2; CDR3aa: CASSERTSGGPGELFF; CDR3nt: TGCGCCAGCAGTGAAAGGACTAGCGGGGGGCCCGGGGAGCTGTTTTTT
d_gene: NA; abundance: NA; j_gene: TRBJ2-3; len: 15; v_gene: TRBV27; CDR3aa: CASSSRGMGTDTQYF; CDR3nt: TGTGCCAGCAGTTCGAGGGGAATGGGCACAGATACGCAGTATTTT
d_gene: NA; abundance: few; j_gene: TRBJ2-1; len: 13; v_gene: TRBV24-1; CDR3aa: CATSDTPQREQFF; CDR3nt: TGTGCCACCAGTGATACCCCTCAGAGGGAGCAGTTCTTC
d_gene: TRBD1; abundance: NA; j_gene: TRBJ1-1; len: 15; v_gene: TRBV9; CDR3aa: CASSAGGPMNTEAFF; CDR3nt: TGTGCCAGCAGCGCAGGGGGCCCCATGAACACTGAAGCTTTCTTT
d_gene: NA; abundance: many; j_gene: TRBJ2-7; len: 15; v_gene: TRBV12-3/TRBV12-4; CDR3aa: CASSLGQLSSYEQYF; CDR3nt: TGTGCCAGCAGTTTAGGTCAGCTGAGCTCCTACGAGCAGTACTTC
d_gene: NA; abundance: many; j_gene: TRBJ2-5; len: 14; v_gene: TRBV7-9; CDR3aa: CASSPGGGQETQYF; CDR3nt: TGTGCCAGCAGCCCAGGAGGGGGACAAGAGACCCAGTACTTC
d_gene: NA; abundance: few; j_gene: TRBJ1-5; len: 15; v_gene: TRBV3-1; CDR3aa: CASSQEYGGGQPQHF; CDR3nt: TGTGCCAGCAGCCAAGAATACGGGGGCGGACAGCCCCAGCATTTT
d_gene: NA; abundance: NA; j_gene: TRBJ1-2; len: 16; v_gene: TRBV12-5; CDR3aa: CASGLVPSEANYGYTF; CDR3nt: TGTGCTAGTGGTTTGGTCCCCTCAGAGGCTAACTATGGCTACACCTTC
d_gene: NA; abundance: NA; j_gene: TRBJ1-5; len: 13; v_gene: TRBV2; CDR3aa: CASRPANNQPQHF; CDR3nt: TGTGCCAGCAGGCCAGCTAACAATCAGCCCCAGCATTTT
d_gene: TRBD2; abundance: few; j_gene: TRBJ2-3; len: 15; v_gene: TRBV2; CDR3aa: CASIAGLAGTDTQYF; CDR3nt: TGTGCCAGCATCGCAGGACTAGCGGGCACAGATACGCAGTATTTT
d_gene: NA; abundance: NA; j_gene: TRBJ1-5; len: 14; v_gene: TRBV4-1; CDR3aa: CASSQDGTYQPQHF; CDR3nt: TGCGCCAGCAGCCAAGACGGGACATATCAGCCCCAGCATTTT
d_gene: TRBD1; abundance: NA; j_gene: TRBJ2-4; len: 15; v_gene: TRBV28; CDR3aa: CASSPTGLAKNIQYF; CDR3nt: TGTGCCAGCAGTCCGACAGGGCTAGCCAAAAACATTCAGTACTTC
d_gene: TRBD2; abundance: few; j_gene: TRBJ2-7; len: 14; v_gene: TRBV20-1; CDR3aa: CSARTGLAASGQYF; CDR3nt: TGCAGTGCTAGAACGGGACTAGCGGCCTCGGGGCAGTACTTC
d_gene: TRBD1; abundance: few; j_gene: TRBJ1-1; len: 15; v_gene: TRBV19; CDR3aa: CASTQNAQGSTEAFF; CDR3nt: TGTGCAAGTACACAAAACGCACAGGGGAGCACTGAAGCTTTCTTT
d_gene: NA; abundance: NA; j_gene: TRBJ2-1; len: 14; v_gene: TRBV28; CDR3aa: CASSVGYREIEQFF; CDR3nt: TGTGCCAGCAGTGTCGGGTACAGGGAGATTGAGCAGTTCTTC
d_gene: NA; abundance: few; j_gene: TRBJ1-2; len: 15; v_gene: TRBV7-2; CDR3aa: CASSPRGGGADGYTF; CDR3nt: TGTGCCAGCAGCCCCAGGGGAGGGGGAGCGGATGGCTACACCTTC
d_gene: TRBD2; abundance: NA; j_gene: TRBJ2-1; len: 14; v_gene: TRBV10-3; CDR3aa: CAISDLAGGDEQFF; CDR3nt: TGTGCCATCAGTGACCTAGCGGGAGGGGATGAGCAGTTCTTC
d_gene: NA; abundance: few; j_gene: TRBJ2-7; len: 15; v_gene: TRBV7-3; CDR3aa: CASSFRPGDTYEQYF; CDR3nt: TGTGCCAGCAGCTTTAGGCCGGGAGACACCTACGAGCAGTACTTC
d_gene: NA; abundance: NA; j_gene: TRBJ1-1; len: 16; v_gene: TRBV29-1; CDR3aa: CSVGPGTIVPNTEAFF; CDR3nt: TGCAGCGTTGGGCCCGGGACGATAGTACCGAACACTGAAGCTTTCTTT
d_gene: NA; abundance: NA; j_gene: TRBJ2-5; len: 18; v_gene: TRBV10-3; CDR3aa: CAISESGGLHANIETQYF; CDR3nt: TGTGCCATCAGTGAGTCAGGGGGACTCCATGCGAATATAGAGACCCAGTACTTC
d_gene: TRBD2; abundance: few; j_gene: TRBJ2-1; len: 16; v_gene: TRBV10-2; CDR3aa: CASSLAGVTNANEQFF; CDR3nt: TGCGCCAGCAGCCTAGCGGGAGTGACAAACGCCAATGAGCAGTTCTTC
d_gene: TRBD2; abundance: NA; j_gene: TRBJ2-3; len: 16; v_gene: TRBV12-3/TRBV12-4; CDR3aa: CASSPVGREGLDTQYF; CDR3nt: TGTGCCAGCAGCCCCGTGGGGCGGGAGGGCCTAGATACGCAGTATTTT
d_gene: NA; abundance: many; j_gene: TRBJ1-5; len: 13; v_gene: TRBV12-3/TRBV12-4; CDR3aa: CASSPGGGQPQHF; CDR3nt: TGTGCCAGCAGCCCCGGAGGGGGACAGCCCCAGCATTTT
d_gene: NA; abundance: NA; j_gene: TRBJ2-1; len: 19; v_gene: TRBV4-2; CDR3aa: CASSQYGPTSTPFYNEQFF; CDR3nt: TGTGCCAGCAGCCAATACGGCCCGACTAGTACCCCCTTCTACAATGAGCAGTTCTTC
d_gene: NA; abundance: few; j_gene: TRBJ2-3; len: 21; v_gene: TRBV11-1; CDR3aa: CASSLSDRVVHTLTLTDTQYF; CDR3nt: TGTGCCAGCAGCTTAAGTGATCGAGTCGTGCATACCCTTACACTCACAGATACGCAGTATTTT
d_gene: NA; abundance: many; j_gene: TRBJ2-1; len: 15; v_gene: TRBV29-1; CDR3aa: CSVVWLIGSYNEQFF; CDR3nt: TGCAGCGTTGTATGGCTTATAGGGTCCTACAATGAGCAGTTCTTC
d_gene: NA; abundance: NA; j_gene: TRBJ2-7; len: 12; v_gene: TRBV15; CDR3aa: CATSRASGQQYF; CDR3nt: TGTGCCACCAGCAGAGCGTCCGGGCAGCAGTACTTC
d_gene: NA; abundance: few; j_gene: TRBJ2-2; len: 13; v_gene: TRBV12-3/TRBV12-4; CDR3aa: CASHWLNTGELFF; CDR3nt: TGTGCCAGCCACTGGTTGAACACCGGGGAGCTGTTTTTT